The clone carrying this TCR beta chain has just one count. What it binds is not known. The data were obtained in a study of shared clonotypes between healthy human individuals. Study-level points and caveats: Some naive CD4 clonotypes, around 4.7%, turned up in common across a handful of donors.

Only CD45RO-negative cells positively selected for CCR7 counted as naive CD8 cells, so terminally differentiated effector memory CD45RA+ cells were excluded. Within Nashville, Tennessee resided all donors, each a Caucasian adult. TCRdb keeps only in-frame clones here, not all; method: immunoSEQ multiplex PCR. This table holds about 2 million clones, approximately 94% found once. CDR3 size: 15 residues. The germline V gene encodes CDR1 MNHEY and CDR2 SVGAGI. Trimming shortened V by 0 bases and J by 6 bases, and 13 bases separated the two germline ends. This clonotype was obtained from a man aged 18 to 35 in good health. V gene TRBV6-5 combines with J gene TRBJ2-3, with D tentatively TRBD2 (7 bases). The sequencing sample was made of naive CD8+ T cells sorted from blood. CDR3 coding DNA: TGTGCCAGCAGTTACTCCGGGGGGCGTAGGGATACGCAGTATTTT. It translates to CASSYSGGRRDTQYF.